Listed below are T cell receptor beta chains from one sample, sequenced in a study of blood T cell repertoires in COVID-19. Using immunoSEQ multiplex PCR, the repertoire was profiled, and TCRdb retains in-frame clones only, with some absent. Here the sample spans roughly 300,000 clones, approximately 91% being singletons. The sample was peripheral blood. These receptors were collected from a woman aged 25 to 39 with COVID-19, enrolled during active disease. The CDR3 runs from the conserved cysteine through the conserved F or W. D genes are given only for firm matches. Not every row has a clone size; where given, it reads once, few, many or a size class.

CDR3nt | CDR3aa | v_gene | d_gene | j_gene | abundance
TGTGCCAGCATCCCCCAGGGAGGCGCAGATACGCAGTATTTT | CASIPQGGADTQYF | TRBV2 | . | TRBJ2-3 | .
TGTGCCAGCAGTTTCGGGGGGGGCGCCCCTGAAGCTTTCTTT | CASSFGGGAPEAFF | TRBV27 | . | TRBJ1-1 | .
TGTGCCAGCAGTGAAACAGTTAACACCGGGGAGCTGTTTTTT | CASSETVNTGELFF | TRBV2 | . | TRBJ2-2 | .
TGTGCCAGCAGTTACTCGATGGGGCGGGAGAAGGGGACTGAAGCTTTCTTT | CASSYSMGREKGTEAFF | TRBV6-2/TRBV6-3 | . | TRBJ1-1 | .
TGTGCCATCAGTGAGTCGCGGGTGGATACTGAAGCTTTCTTT | CAISESRVDTEAFF | TRBV10-3 | . | TRBJ1-1 | .
TGTGCCAGCAGCCCTCGGTCTCGGAACACCATATATTTT | CASSPRSRNTIYF | TRBV3-1/TRBV3-2 | . | TRBJ1-3 | .
TGTGCCAGCAGTTCCGGGGGTAACACTGAAGCTTTCTTT | CASSSGGNTEAFF | TRBV28 | . | TRBJ1-1 | .
TGTGCCAGCAGCTTATCAGGGGTGTCTGGAAACACCATATATTTT | CASSLSGVSGNTIYF | TRBV11-2 | . | TRBJ1-3 | .
TGTGCCACAGGGTCCCTGAACGGAGGCTACACCTTC | CATGSLNGGYTF | TRBV28 | . | TRBJ1-2 | .
TGCGCCAGCAGCTGGGGGACAGGGGTTAATGAAAAACTGTTTTTT | CASSWGTGVNEKLFF | TRBV5-1 | TRBD1 | TRBJ1-4 | .
TGTGCCAGCTGTCCAGGGATCAATCAGCCCCAGCATTTT | CASCPGINQPQHF | TRBV6-6 | . | TRBJ1-5 | .
TGCGCCAGCAGCCGGCAAGAGACCCAGTACTTC | CASSRQETQYF | TRBV5-1 | . | TRBJ2-5 | .
TGTGCCAGCTCACCATTACAGGGGATGCAGTACTTC | CASSPLQGMQYF | TRBV18 | TRBD1 | TRBJ2-7 | once
TGTGCCAGCAGCCAAGATGAGGGTTATTTTGGCTACACCTTC | CASSQDEGYFGYTF | TRBV3-1/TRBV3-2 | . | TRBJ1-2 | once
TGTGCCAGCGGGCATGGGGGGGCGCGCGGATTGAACACTGAAGCTTTCTTT | CASGHGGARGLNTEAFF | TRBV27 | . | TRBJ1-1 | .
TGTGCCAGTAGTTCTTCTGGACAGGACCCCTATGGCTACACCTTC | CASSSSGQDPYGYTF | TRBV19 | TRBD1 | TRBJ1-2 | .
TGTGCCAGCAGTACTAACACTGAAGCTTTCTTT | CASSTNTEAFF | TRBV2 | . | TRBJ1-1 | .
TGCGCCAGCAGCCAATACTTACAGGGGTTGGGAACTGAAGCTTTCTTT | CASSQYLQGLGTEAFF | TRBV4-1 | TRBD1 | TRBJ1-1 | .
TGTGCCAGCAGCCCGGGACTAGCGGCCTATCGCTCCTACGAGCAGTACTTC | CASSPGLAAYRSYEQYF | TRBV11-2 | TRBD2 | TRBJ2-7 | .
TGTGCCAGCAGCGTAGACGGACTGTCCACAGATACGCAGTATTTT | CASSVDGLSTDTQYF | TRBV9 | . | TRBJ2-3 | once
TGTGCCAGCAGCCAAGGTGCGACGGGGGGATATGAAAAACTGTTTTTT | CASSQGATGGYEKLFF | TRBV3-1/TRBV3-2 | . | TRBJ1-4 | few
TGTGCCAGTAGTACCTCCCGTTTCTACGAGCAGTACTTC | CASSTSRFYEQYF | TRBV19 | . | TRBJ2-7 | few
TGTGCCAGTAGTATGGGGACACTTAACACCGGGGAGCTGTTTTTT | CASSMGTLNTGELFF | TRBV19 | . | TRBJ2-2 | .
TGTGCCAGCAGCCTACAGGGGAGCACTGAAGCTTTCTTT | CASSLQGSTEAFF | TRBV12-3/TRBV12-4 | TRBD1 | TRBJ1-1 | .
TGTGCCGCGCGACCTACAGGGGGGAAGAATCAGCCCCAGCATTTT | CAARPTGGKNQPQHF | TRBV24-1 | TRBD1 | TRBJ1-5 | .
TGTGCCAGCAGCGAACAGGGGGCGCCGGATAATGAAAAACTGTTTTTT | CASSEQGAPDNEKLFF | TRBV9 | TRBD1 | TRBJ1-4 | .